This T cell receptor (beta chain) was identified in a study of blood T cells in healthy people across ages. Primed by a sample-barcoded 5' primer and a J-beta primer mix, a second PCR proceeded for about 6 to 11 cycles. TCRdb ran MiXCR on the 5' RACE reads and lists one entry per CDR3 protein. Of about 730,000 distinct CDR3 sequences in the sample, roughly 41% were seen once. Many counts were recorded for this clonotype. This CDR3 has 12 residues. V gave up 3 bases and J gave up 2 bases, with 4 bases separating them. CDR1 and CDR2 (germline): SNHLY, FYNNEI. This TCR came from a woman in her sixties in good health. Sequencing used blood. The J gene is TRBJ2-5, the V gene TRBV2; D not certain. CDR3 nucleotides: TGTGCCAGCAGTGAGGGGCAAGAGACCCAGTACTTC. This sequence encodes CASSEGQETQYF.